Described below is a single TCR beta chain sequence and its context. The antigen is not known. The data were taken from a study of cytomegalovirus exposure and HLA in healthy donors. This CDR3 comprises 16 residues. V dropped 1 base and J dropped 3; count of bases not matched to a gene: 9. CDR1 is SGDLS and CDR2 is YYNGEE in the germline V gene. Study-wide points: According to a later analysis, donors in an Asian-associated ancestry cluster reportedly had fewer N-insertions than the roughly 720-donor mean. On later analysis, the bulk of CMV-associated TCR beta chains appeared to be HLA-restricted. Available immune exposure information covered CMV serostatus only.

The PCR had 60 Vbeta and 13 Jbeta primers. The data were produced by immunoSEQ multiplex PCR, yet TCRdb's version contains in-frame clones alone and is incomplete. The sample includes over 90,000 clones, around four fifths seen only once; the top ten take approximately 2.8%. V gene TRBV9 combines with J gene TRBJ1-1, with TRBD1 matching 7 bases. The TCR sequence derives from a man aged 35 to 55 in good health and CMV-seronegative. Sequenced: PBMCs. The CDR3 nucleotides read TGTGCCAGCAGCGTATTCCCGACAGGGTCGTACACTGAAGCTTTCTTT. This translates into CASSVFPTGSYTEAFF.